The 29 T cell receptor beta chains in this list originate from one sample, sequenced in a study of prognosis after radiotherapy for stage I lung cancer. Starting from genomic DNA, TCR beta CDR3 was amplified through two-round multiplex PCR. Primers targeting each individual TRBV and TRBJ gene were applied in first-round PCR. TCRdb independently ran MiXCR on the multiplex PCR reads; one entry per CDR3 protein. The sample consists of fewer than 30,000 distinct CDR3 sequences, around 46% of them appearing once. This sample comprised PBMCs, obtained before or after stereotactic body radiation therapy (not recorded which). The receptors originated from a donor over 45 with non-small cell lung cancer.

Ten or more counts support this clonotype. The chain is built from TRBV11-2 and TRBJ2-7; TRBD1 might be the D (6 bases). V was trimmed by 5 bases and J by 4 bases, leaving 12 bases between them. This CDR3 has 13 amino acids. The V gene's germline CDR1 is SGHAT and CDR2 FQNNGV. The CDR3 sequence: CASSLSQGYEQYF. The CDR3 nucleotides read TGTGCCAGCAGCCTTTCACAGGGATACGAGCAGTACTTC.

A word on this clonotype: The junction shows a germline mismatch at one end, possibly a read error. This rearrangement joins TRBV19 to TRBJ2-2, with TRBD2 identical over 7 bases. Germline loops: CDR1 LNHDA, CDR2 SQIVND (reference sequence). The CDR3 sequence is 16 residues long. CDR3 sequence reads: CASSIEAGVLTVELFF. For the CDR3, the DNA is TGTGCCAGTAGTATAGAGGCGGGGGTGCTGACCGTGGAGCTGTTTTTT.

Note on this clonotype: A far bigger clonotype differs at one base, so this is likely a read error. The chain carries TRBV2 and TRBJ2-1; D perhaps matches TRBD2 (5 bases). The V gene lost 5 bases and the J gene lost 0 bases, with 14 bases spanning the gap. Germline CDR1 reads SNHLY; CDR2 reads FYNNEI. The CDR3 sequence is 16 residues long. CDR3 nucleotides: TGTGCCAGCAGTTCCAACAGTGGGAGCTCCTACAATGAGCAGTTCTTC. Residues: CASSSNSGSSYNEQFF.

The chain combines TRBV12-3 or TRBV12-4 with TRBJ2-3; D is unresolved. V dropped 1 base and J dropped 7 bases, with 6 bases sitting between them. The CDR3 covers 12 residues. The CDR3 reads CASSLGVYTQYF. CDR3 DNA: TGTGCCAGCAGTTTAGGCGTATATACGCAGTATTTT.

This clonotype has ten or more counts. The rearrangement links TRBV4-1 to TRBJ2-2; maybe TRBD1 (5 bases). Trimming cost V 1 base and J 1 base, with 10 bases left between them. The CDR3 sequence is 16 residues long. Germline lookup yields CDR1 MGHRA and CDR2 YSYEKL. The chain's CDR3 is CASSQVGRVNTGELFF. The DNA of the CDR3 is TGCGCCAGCAGCCAAGTTGGCAGGGTGAACACCGGGGAGCTGTTTTTT.

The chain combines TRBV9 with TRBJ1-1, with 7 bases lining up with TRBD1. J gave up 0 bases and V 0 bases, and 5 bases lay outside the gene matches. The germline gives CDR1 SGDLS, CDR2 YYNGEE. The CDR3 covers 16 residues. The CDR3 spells CASSVAPTGMNTEAFF. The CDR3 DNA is TGTGCCAGCAGCGTAGCCCCGACAGGGATGAACACTGAAGCTTTCTTT.

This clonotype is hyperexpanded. The CDR3 nucleotides read TGTGCCAGCAGTTCGAGTCCGGGACAGGGCTATGAAGATGGCTACACCTTC. The encoded protein is CASSSSPGQGYEDGYTF. The chain has TRBV5-5 and TRBJ1-2; 9 bases align to TRBD1. There are 17 residues in the CDR3. The germline gives CDR1 SGHKS, CDR2 YYEKEE (reference sequence). V trimming: 5 bases; J trimming: 6 bases; junction bases outside the gene matches: 17.

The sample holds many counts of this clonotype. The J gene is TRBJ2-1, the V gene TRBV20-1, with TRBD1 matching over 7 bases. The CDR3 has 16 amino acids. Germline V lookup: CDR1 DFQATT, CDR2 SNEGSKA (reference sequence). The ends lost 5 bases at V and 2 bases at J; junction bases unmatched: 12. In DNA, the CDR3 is TGCAGTGCTCCCCCGGCGACAGGGATGACCTACAATGAGCAGTTCTTC. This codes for CSAPPATGMTYNEQFF.

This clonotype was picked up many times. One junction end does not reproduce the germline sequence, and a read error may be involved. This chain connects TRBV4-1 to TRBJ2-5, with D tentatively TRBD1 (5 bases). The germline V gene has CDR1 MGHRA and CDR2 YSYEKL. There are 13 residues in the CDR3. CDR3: CASSRTGIETQYF. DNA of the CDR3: TGCGCCAGCAGCCGAACAGGAATCGAGACTCAGTACTTC.

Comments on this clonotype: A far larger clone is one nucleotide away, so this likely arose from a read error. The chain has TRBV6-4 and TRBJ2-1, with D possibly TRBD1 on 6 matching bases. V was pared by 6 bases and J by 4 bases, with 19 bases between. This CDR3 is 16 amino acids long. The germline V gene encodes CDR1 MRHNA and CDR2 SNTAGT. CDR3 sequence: CASRKTRDMLYNEQFF. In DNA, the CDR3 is TGTGCCAGCAGAAAAACCCGGGACATGCTATACAATGAGCAGTTCTTC.

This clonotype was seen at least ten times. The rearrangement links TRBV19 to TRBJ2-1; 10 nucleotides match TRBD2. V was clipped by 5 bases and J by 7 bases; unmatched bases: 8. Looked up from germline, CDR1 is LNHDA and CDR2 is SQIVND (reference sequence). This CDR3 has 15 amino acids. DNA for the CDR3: TGTGCCAGTAGTCCTGAGCGAGCGGGAGGGAATGAGCAGTTCTTC. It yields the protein CASSPERAGGNEQFF.

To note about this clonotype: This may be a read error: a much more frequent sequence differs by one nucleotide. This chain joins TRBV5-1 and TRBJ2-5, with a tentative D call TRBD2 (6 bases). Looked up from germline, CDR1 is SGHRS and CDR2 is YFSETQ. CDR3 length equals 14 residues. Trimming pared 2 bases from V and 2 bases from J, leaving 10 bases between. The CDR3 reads CASSFGLSQETQYF. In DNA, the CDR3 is TGCGCCAGCAGCTTTGGACTATCACAAGAGACCCAGTACTTC.

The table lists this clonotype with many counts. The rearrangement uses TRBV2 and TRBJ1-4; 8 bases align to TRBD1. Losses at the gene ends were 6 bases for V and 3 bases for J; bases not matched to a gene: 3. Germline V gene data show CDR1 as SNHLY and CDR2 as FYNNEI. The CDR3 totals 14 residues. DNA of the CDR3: TGTGCCAGCAGCCCGGACAGGGCTAATGAAAAACTGTTTTTT. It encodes CASSPDRANEKLFF.

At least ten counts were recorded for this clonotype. CDR3: CASSVRGRGTDTQYF. CDR3 sequence (DNA): TGTGCCAGCAGCGTAAGGGGCAGGGGCACAGATACGCAGTATTTT. The J gene is TRBJ2-3, the V gene TRBV9; weak D call: TRBD1 (5 bases). Between the trimmed V and J ends, which lost 1 base and 1 base, there was a span of 10 bases. This CDR3 comprises 15 residues. Germline V gene data show CDR1 as SGDLS and CDR2 as YYNGEE.

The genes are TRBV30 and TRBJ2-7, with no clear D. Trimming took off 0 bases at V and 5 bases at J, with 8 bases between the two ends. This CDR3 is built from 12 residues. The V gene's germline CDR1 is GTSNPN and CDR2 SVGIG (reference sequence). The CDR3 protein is CAWSVSGNEQYF. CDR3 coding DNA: TGTGCCTGGAGTGTGTCAGGAAACGAGCAGTACTTC.

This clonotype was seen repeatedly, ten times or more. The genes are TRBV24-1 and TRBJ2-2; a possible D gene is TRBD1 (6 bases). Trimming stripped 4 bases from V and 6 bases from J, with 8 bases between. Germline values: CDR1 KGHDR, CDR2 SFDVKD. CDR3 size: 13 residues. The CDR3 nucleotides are TGTGCCACCAGTGACAGGACAGCCGGGGAGCTGTTTTTT. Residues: CATSDRTAGELFF.

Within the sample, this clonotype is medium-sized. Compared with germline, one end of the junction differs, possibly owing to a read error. CDR3 sequence (DNA): TGTGCCAGCAGCTTAGGACCTAATAATTCACCCCTCCACTTT. Translating it yields CASSLGPNNSPLHF. The chain combines TRBV5-1 with TRBJ1-6; no clear D. Germline lookup yields CDR1 SGHRS and CDR2 YFSETQ. CDR3 size: 14 residues.

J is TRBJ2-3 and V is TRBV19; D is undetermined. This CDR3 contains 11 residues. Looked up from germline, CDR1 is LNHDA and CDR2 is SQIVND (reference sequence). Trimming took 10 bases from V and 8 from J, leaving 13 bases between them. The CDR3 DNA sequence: TGTGCCACTAAGGTTGGACCTACGCAGTATTTT. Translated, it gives CATKVGPTQYF.

CDR3 in amino acids: CASSTRTVGIGELFF. Here the CDR3 DNA reads TGCGCCAGCAGCACCCGGACAGTGGGAATCGGGGAGCTGTTTTTT. This chain connects TRBV5-1 to TRBJ2-2; D is perhaps TRBD1 (6 bases). The CDR3 has 15 residues. Germline CDR1 and CDR2: SGHRS and YFSETQ. V was pared by 4 bases and J by 7 bases, with 17 bases between.

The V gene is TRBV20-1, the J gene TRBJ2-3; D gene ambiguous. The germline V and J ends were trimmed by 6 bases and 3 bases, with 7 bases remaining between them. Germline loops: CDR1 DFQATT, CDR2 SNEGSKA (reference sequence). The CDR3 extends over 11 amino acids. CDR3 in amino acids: CSAKKTDTQYF. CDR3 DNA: TGCAGTGCCAAGAAAACAGATACGCAGTATTTT.

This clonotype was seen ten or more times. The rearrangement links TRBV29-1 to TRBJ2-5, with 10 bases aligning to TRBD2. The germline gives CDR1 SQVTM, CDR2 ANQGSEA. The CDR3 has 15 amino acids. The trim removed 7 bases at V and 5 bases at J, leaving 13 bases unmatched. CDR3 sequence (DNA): TGCAGCGCAGCAGGTAGCGGGGGGCCTCGGGAGACCCAGTACTTC. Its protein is CSAAGSGGPRETQYF.

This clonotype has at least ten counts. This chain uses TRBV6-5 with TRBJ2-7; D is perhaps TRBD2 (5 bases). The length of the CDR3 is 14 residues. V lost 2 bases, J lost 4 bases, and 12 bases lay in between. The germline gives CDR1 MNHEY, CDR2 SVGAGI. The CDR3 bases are TGTGCCAGCAGTTACCGATCCGAGGGTTACGAGCAGTACTTC. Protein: CASSYRSEGYEQYF.

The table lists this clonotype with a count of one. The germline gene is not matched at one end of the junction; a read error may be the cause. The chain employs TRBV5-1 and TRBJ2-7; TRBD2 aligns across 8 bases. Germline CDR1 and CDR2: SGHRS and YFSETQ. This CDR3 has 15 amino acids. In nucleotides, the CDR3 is TGCGCCAGCAGCTTGTTGGGGACTAGTGGGTACGATCAGTACTTC. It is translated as CASSLLGTSGYDQYF.

Here the CDR3 DNA reads TGTGCCAGCAGGAAGGGGACAGGGTTGACCGGGGAGCTGTTTTTT. Its translation is CASRKGTGLTGELFF. The V gene is TRBV7-2, the J gene TRBJ2-2; TRBD1 matches at 9 bases. V shed 6 bases, J shed 5 bases, and the junction held 7 bases outside the gene matches. This CDR3 is 15 amino acids long. The germline CDR1 and CDR2 sequences are SGHTA and FQGNSA. The full variable domain, rest sourced from reference TRBV7-2 and TRBJ2-2, is GAGVSQSPSNKVTEKGKDVELRCDPISGHTALYWYRQSLGQGLEFLIYFQGNSAPDKSGLPSDRFSAERTGGSVSTLTIQRTQQEDSAVYLCASRKGTGLTGELFFGEGSRLTVL.

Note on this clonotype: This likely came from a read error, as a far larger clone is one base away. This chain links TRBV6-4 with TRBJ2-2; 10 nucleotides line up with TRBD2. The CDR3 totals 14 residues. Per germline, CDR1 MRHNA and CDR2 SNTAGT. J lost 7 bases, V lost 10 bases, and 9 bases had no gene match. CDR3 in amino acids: CAISRRLAGGELFF. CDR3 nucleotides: TGTGCCATCAGCCGTCGACTAGCGGGCGGGGAGCTGTTTTTT.

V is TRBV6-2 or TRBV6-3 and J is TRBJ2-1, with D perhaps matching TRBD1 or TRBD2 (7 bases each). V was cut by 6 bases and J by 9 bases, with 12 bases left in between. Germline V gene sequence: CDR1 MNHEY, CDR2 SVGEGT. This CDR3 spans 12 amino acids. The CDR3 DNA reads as TGTGCCAGCAGACCAGGGGGGGGTGAGCAGTTCTTC. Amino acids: CASRPGGGEQFF.

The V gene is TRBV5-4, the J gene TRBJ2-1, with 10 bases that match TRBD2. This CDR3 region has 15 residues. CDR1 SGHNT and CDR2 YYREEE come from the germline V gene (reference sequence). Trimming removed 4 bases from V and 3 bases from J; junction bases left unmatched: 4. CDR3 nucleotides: TGTGCCAGCAGCCTACAGCGGGAGGGCTACAATGAGCAGTTCTTC. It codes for CASSLQREGYNEQFF.

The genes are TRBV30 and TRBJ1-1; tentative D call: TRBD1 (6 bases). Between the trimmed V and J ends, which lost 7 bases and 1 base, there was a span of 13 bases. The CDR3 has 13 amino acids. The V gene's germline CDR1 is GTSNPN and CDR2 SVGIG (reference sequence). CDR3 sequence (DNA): TGTGCCTTACAGGGTATAGGGAACACTGAAGCTTTCTTT. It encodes CALQGIGNTEAFF.

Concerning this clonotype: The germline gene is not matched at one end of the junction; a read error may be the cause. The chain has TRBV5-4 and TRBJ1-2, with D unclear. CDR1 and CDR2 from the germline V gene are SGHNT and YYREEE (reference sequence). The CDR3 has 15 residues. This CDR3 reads CASSLALWANYVYTF. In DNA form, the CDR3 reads TGTGCCAGCAGCTTGGCCTTATGGGCTAACTATGTCTACACCTTC.